The TCR beta chain described here comes from a study of tumor-infiltrating lymphocytes in primary liver carcinoma. Study-level findings and limits: It was observed that only about 7.5-25% of the top clones appeared in every one of the five tumor regions.

Starting material of 450 to 500 ng total RNA yielded TCR beta cDNA via a constant-region primer. Three nested multiplex PCR rounds, a slightly modified ARM-PCR, produced the libraries for TCR beta. Running around 10 cycles apiece, the first two PCR rounds relied on TRBV1-TRBV30 forward primers together with a C-beta reverse primer. Each CDR3 protein gets one entry after TCRdb re-called the multiplex PCR reads with MiXCR. The sample holds 150,000 to 200,000 distinct CDR3 sequences, around 81% seen once. A remark on this clonotype: The antigen is unknown. One end of the junction fails to match germline, which may point to a read error.

For each extraction, RNA and DNA were obtained together from 20-30 mg of unsorted bulk tissue. Per germline, CDR1 SEHNR and CDR2 FQNEAQ (reference sequence). This CDR3 is built from 13 residues. Source material: tumor tissue from primary liver carcinoma. The chain combines TRBV7-9 with TRBJ2-7; D is undetermined. The source of this sequence is a man aged 40-49 years with primary liver carcinoma and hepatitis B virus infection. In DNA form, the CDR3 reads TGTACCAGCAGCTTAAATCAGGCCTACGAGCAGTATTTC. Translation gives CTSSLNQAYEQYF.